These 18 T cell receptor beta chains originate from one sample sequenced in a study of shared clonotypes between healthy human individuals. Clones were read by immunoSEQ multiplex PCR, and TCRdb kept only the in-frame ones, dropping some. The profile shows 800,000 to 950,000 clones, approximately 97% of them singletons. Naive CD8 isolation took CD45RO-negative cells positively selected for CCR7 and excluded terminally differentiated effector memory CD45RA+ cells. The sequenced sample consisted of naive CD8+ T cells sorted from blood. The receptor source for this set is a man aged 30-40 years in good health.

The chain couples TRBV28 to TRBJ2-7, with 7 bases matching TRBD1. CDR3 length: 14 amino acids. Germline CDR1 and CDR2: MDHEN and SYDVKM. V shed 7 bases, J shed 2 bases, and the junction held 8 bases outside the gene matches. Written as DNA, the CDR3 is TGTGCCAGCACTAAACAGGGGCCTCCCTACGAGCAGTACTTC. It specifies CASTKQGPPYEQYF.

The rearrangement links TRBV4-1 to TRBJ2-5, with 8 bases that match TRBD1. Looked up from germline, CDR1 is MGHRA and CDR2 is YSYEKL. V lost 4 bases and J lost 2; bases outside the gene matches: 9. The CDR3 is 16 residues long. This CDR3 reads CASSPLGQGRQETQYF. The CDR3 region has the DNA TGCGCCAGCAGCCCCTTAGGACAGGGCCGGCAAGAGACCCAGTACTTC.

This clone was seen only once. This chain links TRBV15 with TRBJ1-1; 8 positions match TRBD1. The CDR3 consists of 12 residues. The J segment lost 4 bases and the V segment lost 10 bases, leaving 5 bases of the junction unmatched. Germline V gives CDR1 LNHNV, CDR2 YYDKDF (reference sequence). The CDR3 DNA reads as TGTGCCATCCGGACAGGGCGCACTGAAGCTTTCTTT. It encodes CAIRTGRTEAFF.

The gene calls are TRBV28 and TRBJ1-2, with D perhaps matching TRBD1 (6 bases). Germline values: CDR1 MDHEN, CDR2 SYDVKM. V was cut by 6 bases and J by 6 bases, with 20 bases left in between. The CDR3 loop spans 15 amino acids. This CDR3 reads CASSLMRTDVNGYTF. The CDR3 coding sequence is TGTGCCAGCAGCTTGATGAGGACAGATGTAAATGGCTACACCTTC.

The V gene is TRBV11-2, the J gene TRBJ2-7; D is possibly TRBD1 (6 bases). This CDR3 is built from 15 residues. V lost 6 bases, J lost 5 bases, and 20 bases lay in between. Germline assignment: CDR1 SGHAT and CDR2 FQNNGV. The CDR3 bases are TGTGCCAGCAGACACAATCCGGACAGCATCAACGAGCAGTACTTC. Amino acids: CASRHNPDSINEQYF. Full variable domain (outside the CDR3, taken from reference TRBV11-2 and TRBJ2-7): EAGVAQSPRYKIIEKRQSVAFWCNPISGHATLYWYQQILGQGPKLLIQFQNNGVVDDSQLPKDRFSAERLKGVDSTLKIQPAKLEDSAVYLCASRHNPDSINEQYFGPGTRLTVT.

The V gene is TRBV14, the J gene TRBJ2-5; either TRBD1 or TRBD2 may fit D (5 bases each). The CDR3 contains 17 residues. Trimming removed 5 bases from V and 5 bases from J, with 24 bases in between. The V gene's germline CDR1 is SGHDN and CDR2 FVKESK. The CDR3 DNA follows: TGTGCCAGCAGCGCTCGGGGCGCAGGTCCGACCCGGGAGACCCAGTACTTC. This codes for CASSARGAGPTRETQYF. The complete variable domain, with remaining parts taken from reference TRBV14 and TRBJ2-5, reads EAGVTQFPSHSVIEKGQTVTLRCDPISGHDNLYWYRRVMGKEIKFLLHFVKESKQDESGMPNNRFLAERTGGTYSTLKVQPAELEDSGVYFCASSARGAGPTRETQYFGPGTRLLVL.

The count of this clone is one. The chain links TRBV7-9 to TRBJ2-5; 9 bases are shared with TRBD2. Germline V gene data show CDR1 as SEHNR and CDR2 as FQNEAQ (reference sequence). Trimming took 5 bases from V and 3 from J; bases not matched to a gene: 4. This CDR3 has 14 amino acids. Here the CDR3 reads CASSGVAGEETQYF. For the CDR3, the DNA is TGTGCCAGCAGCGGAGTAGCGGGAGAAGAGACCCAGTACTTC.

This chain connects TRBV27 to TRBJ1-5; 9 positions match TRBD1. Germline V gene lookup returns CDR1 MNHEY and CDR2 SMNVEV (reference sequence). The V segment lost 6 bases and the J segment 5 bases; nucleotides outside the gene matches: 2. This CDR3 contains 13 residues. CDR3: CASSRQGDQPQHF. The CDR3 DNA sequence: TGTGCCAGCAGCAGACAGGGGGATCAGCCCCAGCATTTT.

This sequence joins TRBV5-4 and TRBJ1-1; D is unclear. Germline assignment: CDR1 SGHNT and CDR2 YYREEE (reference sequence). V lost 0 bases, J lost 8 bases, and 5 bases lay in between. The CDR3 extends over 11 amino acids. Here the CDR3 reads CASSLGEEAFF. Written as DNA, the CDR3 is TGTGCCAGCAGCTTGGGAGAAGAAGCTTTCTTT.

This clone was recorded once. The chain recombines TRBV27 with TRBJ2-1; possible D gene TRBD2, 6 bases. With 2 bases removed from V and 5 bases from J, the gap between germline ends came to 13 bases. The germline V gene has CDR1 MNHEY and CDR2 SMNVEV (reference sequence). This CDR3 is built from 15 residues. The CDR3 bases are TGTGCCAGCAGTTTAATCGGGAGTCCAAACAATGAGCAGTTCTTC. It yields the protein CASSLIGSPNNEQFF.

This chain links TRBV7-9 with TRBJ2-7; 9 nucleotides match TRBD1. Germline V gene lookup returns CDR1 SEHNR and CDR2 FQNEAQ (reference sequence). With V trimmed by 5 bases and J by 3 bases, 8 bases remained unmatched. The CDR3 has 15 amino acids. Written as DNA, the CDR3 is TGTGCCAGCAGCGCCCGGGACAGGGTCGGCTACGAGCAGTACTTC. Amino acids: CASSARDRVGYEQYF.

The CDR3 sequence: CASEGGRAGYNEQFF. CDR3 DNA: TGTGCCAGCGAAGGGGGGCGGGCTGGGTACAATGAGCAGTTCTTC. V usage is TRBV25-1 and J usage is TRBJ2-1, with D perhaps given as TRBD1 or TRBD2 (6 bases each). Germline-derived CDR1 and CDR2 are MGHDK and SYGVNS. Trimming left V 8 bases short and J 4 bases short, with 18 bases between. The CDR3 covers 15 residues.

CDR3 protein: CASSLDGLAVTNEQFF. The CDR3 DNA follows: TGTGCCAGCAGCCTAGATGGACTAGCTGTAACAAATGAGCAGTTCTTC. The V call is TRBV7-9, the J call TRBJ2-1, with 8 bases matching TRBD2. CDR3 length equals 16 residues. The junction had 13 bases not matched to a gene; V was cut back by 5 bases and J by 7 bases. Germline V lookup: CDR1 SEHNR, CDR2 FQNEAQ (reference sequence).

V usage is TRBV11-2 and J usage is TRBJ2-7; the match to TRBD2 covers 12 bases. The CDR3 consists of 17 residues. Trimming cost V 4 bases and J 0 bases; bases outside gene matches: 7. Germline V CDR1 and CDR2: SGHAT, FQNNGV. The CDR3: CASSWGTSGYLSYEQYF. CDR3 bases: TGTGCCAGCAGCTGGGGGACTAGCGGGTATCTCTCCTACGAGCAGTACTTC.

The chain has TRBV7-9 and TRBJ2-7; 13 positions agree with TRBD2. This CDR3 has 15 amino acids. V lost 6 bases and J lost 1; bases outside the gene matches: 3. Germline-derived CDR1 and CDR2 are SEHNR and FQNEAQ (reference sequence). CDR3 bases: TGTGCCAGCAGGCCGACTAGCGGGAGGTCCTACGAGCAGTACTTC. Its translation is CASRPTSGRSYEQYF. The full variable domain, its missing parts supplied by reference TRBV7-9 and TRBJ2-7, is DTGVSQNPRHKITKRGQNVTFRCDPISEHNRLYWYRQTLGQGPEFLTYFQNEAQLEKSRLLSDRFSAERPKGSFSTLEIQRTEQGDSAMYLCASRPTSGRSYEQYFGPGTRLTVT.

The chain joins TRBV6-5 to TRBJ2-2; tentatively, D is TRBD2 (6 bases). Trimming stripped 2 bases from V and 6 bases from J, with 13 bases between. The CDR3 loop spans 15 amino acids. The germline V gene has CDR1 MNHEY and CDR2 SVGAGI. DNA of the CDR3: TGTGCCAGCAGTTACGTGCGGGACGGGTCCGGGGAGCTGTTTTTT. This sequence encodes CASSYVRDGSGELFF.

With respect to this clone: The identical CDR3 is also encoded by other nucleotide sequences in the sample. CDR3 DNA sequence: TGTGCCAGCAGTTTAGGGAATGAGCAGTTCTTC. Amino acid sequence: CASSLGNEQFF. The V call is TRBV28, the J call TRBJ2-1; D gene uncertain. Germline V gene lookup returns CDR1 MDHEN and CDR2 SYDVKM. The V gene lost 2 bases and the J gene lost 7 bases, with 3 bases spanning the gap. The length of the CDR3 is 11 residues.

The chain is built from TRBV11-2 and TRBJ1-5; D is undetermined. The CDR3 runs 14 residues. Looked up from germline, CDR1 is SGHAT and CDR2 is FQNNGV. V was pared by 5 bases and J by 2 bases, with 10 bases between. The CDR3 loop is CASSLSVGNQPQHF. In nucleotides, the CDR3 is TGTGCCAGCAGCCTCAGTGTCGGCAATCAGCCCCAGCATTTT. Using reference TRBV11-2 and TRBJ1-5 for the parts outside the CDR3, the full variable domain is EAGVAQSPRYKIIEKRQSVAFWCNPISGHATLYWYQQILGQGPKLLIQFQNNGVVDDSQLPKDRFSAERLKGVDSTLKIQPAKLEDSAVYLCASSLSVGNQPQHFGDGTRLSIL.